This TCR beta chain appears in the sequencing data of a study of blood T cell repertoires in COVID-19. Study overall: Researchers got acute and convalescent COVID-19 samples from the United States, Italy and Spain. T cells, B-cell-depleted T cells, or PBMCs supplied cDNA or gDNA.

Study processing details: Amplification with reference gene primers provided the estimates of nucleated cell counts. Method: immunoSEQ multiplex PCR; TCRdb's copy keeps in-frame clones and lacks some. V and J calls and clone size follow that table, whereas D and trimming were derived from the DNA. The sample contains roughly 68,000 clones, just under 90% of which appear only once. V lost 6 bases and J lost 0; bases outside the gene matches: 2. Germline values: CDR1 SGHTA, CDR2 FQGNSA. This CDR3 contains 13 residues. The material sequenced was peripheral blood. This clonotype was sampled from a woman aged 80 or over with active COVID-19. The chain recombines TRBV7-2 with TRBJ2-7; 7 bases agree with TRBD1. The CDR3 DNA is TGTGCCAGCAGTAGGGACAGCTCCTACGAGCAGTACTTC. Its translation is CASSRDSSYEQYF.